The 21 T cell receptor beta chains below were found in one sample sequenced in a study of cytomegalovirus exposure and HLA in healthy donors. Assay: immunoSEQ multiplex PCR; the TCRdb copy retains only in-frame clones and omits some. The sample yields 70,000 to 75,000 clones, 90% to 95% seen once. The material sequenced was PBMCs. The receptor set was obtained from a woman aged 18-30 years in good health and CMV-seropositive.

V usage is TRBV2 and J usage is TRBJ2-7, with TRBD1 matching over 7 bases. This CDR3 has 12 amino acids. CDR1 SNHLY and CDR2 FYNNEI come from the germline V gene. Germline trimming cut 4 bases from V and 3 bases from J; bases unmatched to any gene: 0. For the CDR3, the DNA is TGTGCCAGCAGTGGGGACAGCTACGAGCAGTACTTC. Protein product: CASSGDSYEQYF.

This chain uses TRBV18 with TRBJ1-2; 8 positions match TRBD1. CDR1 is KGHSH, CDR2 LQKENI, per germline. The CDR3 totals 13 residues. V gave up 6 bases and J gave up 8 bases; unmatched junction bases: 8. CDR3 region: CASSQTGERGYTF. In DNA form, the CDR3 reads TGTGCCAGCTCCCAGACAGGGGAGAGGGGCTACACCTTC.

This sequence joins TRBV27 and TRBJ1-2, with a weak D call TRBD1 (5 bases). The CDR3 runs 14 residues. V was shortened by 3 bases and J by 4 bases, with 12 bases between the two germline ends. Germline-derived CDR1 and CDR2 are MNHEY and SMNVEV (reference sequence). CDR3 bases: TGTGCCAGCAGTTTTGGGGGGGGTACCTATGGCTACACCTTC. Its protein is CASSFGGGTYGYTF.

This chain uses TRBV6-5 with TRBJ2-7; 7 bases are shared with TRBD2. The CDR3 extends over 15 amino acids. From germline, CDR1 is MNHEY and CDR2 SVGAGI. The ends lost 1 base at V and 2 bases at J; junction bases unmatched: 5. CDR3 in DNA: TGTGCCAGCAGTTACTGGTCTAGCGGCCCCTACGAGCAGTACTTC. Its translation: CASSYWSSGPYEQYF.

The rearrangement joins TRBV27 to TRBJ2-7, with a tentative D call TRBD1 (6 bases). There are 17 residues in the CDR3. The germline CDR1 and CDR2 sequences are MNHEY and SMNVEV (reference sequence). V lost 5 bases and J lost 0, with 20 bases in between. This CDR3 is CASSASATGQSSYEQYF. CDR3 DNA: TGTGCCAGCAGTGCCTCCGCGACAGGACAAAGCTCCTACGAGCAGTACTTC.

V and J are TRBV28 and TRBJ2-3; 13 bases are shared with TRBD2. The J segment lost 3 bases and the V segment lost 8 bases, leaving 8 bases of the junction unmatched. The CDR3 extends over 16 amino acids. Per the germline V gene, CDR1 is MDHEN and CDR2 is SYDVKM. CDR3 coding DNA: TGTGCCAGCCTTCAAAGACTAGCGGGAGGAACAGATACGCAGTATTTT. Translation gives CASLQRLAGGTDTQYF.

The chain couples TRBV5-4 to TRBJ2-5, with D hard to call. The CDR3 is 13 residues long. Germline loops: CDR1 SGHNT, CDR2 YYREEE (reference sequence). Deletions cut 1 base from V and 3 bases from J, with 7 bases between. The DNA for the CDR3 is TGTGCCAGCAGCTTGAAACAGAAAGAGACCCAGTACTTC. It encodes CASSLKQKETQYF.

This chain links TRBV6-4 with TRBJ2-1; maybe TRBD2 (6 bases). Germline V lookup: CDR1 MRHNA, CDR2 SNTAGT. The CDR3 is 14 residues long. Between the trimmed V and J ends, which lost 3 bases and 8 bases, there was a span of 14 bases. The DNA of the CDR3 is TGTGCCAGCAGTGATGGGGGGAGTGGCGATGAGCAGTTCTTC. Its protein product is CASSDGGSGDEQFF.

The chain combines TRBV29-1 with TRBJ1-3; tentative D call: TRBD1 (6 bases). The CDR3 runs 17 residues. Deletions cut 6 bases from V and 4 bases from J, with 25 bases between. CDR1 and CDR2 from the germline V gene are SQVTM and ANQGSEA. DNA for the CDR3: TGCAGCGTGACCTCAGGGGCCGCCGGTTCCTCGGGAAACACCATATATTTT. It codes for CSVTSGAAGSSGNTIYF.

The chain uses TRBV2 and TRBJ1-1; D possibly corresponds to TRBD1 (5 bases). The CDR3 extends over 14 amino acids. CDR1 and CDR2 from the germline V gene are SNHLY and FYNNEI. Trimming shortened V by 5 bases and J by 4 bases, and 14 bases separated the two germline ends. CDR3 in amino acids: CASSPRAGGTEAFF. DNA for the CDR3: TGTGCCAGCAGTCCCAGGGCCGGTGGCACTGAAGCTTTCTTT.

The J gene is TRBJ2-1, the V gene TRBV7-6, with TRBD2 matching over 11 bases. The germline CDR1 and CDR2 sequences are SGHVS and FNYEAQ. This CDR3 is 17 amino acids long. Unmatched junction bases numbered 7, after V lost 6 bases and J lost 0 bases. This chain's CDR3 is CASSSIAGGNSYNEQFF. The CDR3 DNA is TGTGCCAGCAGTTCTATAGCGGGGGGGAACTCCTACAATGAGCAGTTCTTC.

The chain employs TRBV14 and TRBJ1-2; tentative D call: TRBD1 (5 bases). Germline-derived CDR1 and CDR2 are SGHDN and FVKESK. The CDR3 is 15 residues long. Trimming left V 0 bases short and J 8 bases short, with 16 bases between. CDR3 amino acids: CASSQEGLGAGGYTF. The CDR3 region has the DNA TGTGCCAGCAGCCAAGAGGGATTAGGGGCGGGAGGCTACACCTTC.

The gene calls are TRBV15 and TRBJ2-6; tentatively, D is TRBD1 (5 bases). CDR3 size: 17 residues. V was pared by 8 bases and J by 0 bases, with 17 bases between. Per the germline V gene, CDR1 is LNHNV and CDR2 is YYDKDF (reference sequence). The DNA for the CDR3 is TGTGCCACCTCAATGGACATTTCTACCTCTGGGGCCAACGTCCTGACTTTC. This codes for CATSMDISTSGANVLTF.

V is TRBV4-1 and J is TRBJ1-3; no reliable D call. Trimming removed 3 bases at V and 2 bases at J, with 14 bases between. The CDR3 contains 16 residues. Germline values: CDR1 MGHRA, CDR2 YSYEKL. The CDR3 DNA is TGCGCCAGCAGCCACCAACTCGCGGGAACTGGAAACACCATATATTTT. It codes for CASSHQLAGTGNTIYF.

J is TRBJ2-7 and V is TRBV30, with TRBD1 matching 8 bases. Trimming took 4 bases from V and 3 from J; bases not matched to a gene: 2. Germline V gives CDR1 GTSNPN, CDR2 SVGIG (reference sequence). The CDR3 runs 12 residues. CDR3 amino acids: CAWMDRDYEQYF. CDR3 DNA: TGTGCCTGGATGGACAGGGACTACGAGCAGTACTTC.

This sequence joins TRBV30 and TRBJ1-4, with 10 bases aligning to TRBD1. Germline-derived CDR1 and CDR2 are GTSNPN and SVGIG (reference sequence). V was clipped by 3 bases and J by 7 bases; unmatched bases: 8. The CDR3 length is 15 residues. CDR3 sequence: CAWRPGTGVVEKLFF. In DNA form, the CDR3 reads TGTGCCTGGAGGCCTGGGACAGGGGTTGTTGAAAAACTGTTTTTT.

The rearrangement links TRBV5-1 to TRBJ2-1, with 8 positions matching TRBD2. Unmatched junction bases numbered 8, after V lost 1 base and J lost 5 bases. This CDR3 is 16 amino acids long. Germline CDR1 and CDR2: SGHRS and YFSETQ. The CDR3 sequence: CASSLKASGPHNEQFF. Here the CDR3 DNA reads TGCGCCAGCAGCTTGAAGGCTAGCGGGCCCCACAATGAGCAGTTCTTC.

This clone was observed once. This rearrangement joins TRBV13 to TRBJ2-7, with TRBD2 identical over 8 bases. The trim removed 5 bases at V and 0 bases at J, leaving 12 bases unmatched. This CDR3 has 17 amino acids. Looked up from germline, CDR1 is PRHDT and CDR2 is FYEKMQ (reference sequence). DNA for the CDR3: TGTGCCAGCAGCCCCCGTGGCCTAGCGGGCCCCTCCTACGAGCAGTACTTC. It encodes CASSPRGLAGPSYEQYF.

The chain recombines TRBV30 with TRBJ2-5; D may be TRBD1 (5 bases). This CDR3 has 15 amino acids. Trimming shortened V by 0 bases and J by 3 bases, and 14 bases separated the two germline ends. Germline CDR1 and CDR2: GTSNPN and SVGIG (reference sequence). The CDR3 sequence: CAWSVLGQGKETQYF. In DNA, the CDR3 is TGTGCCTGGAGTGTACTCGGCCAGGGTAAAGAGACCCAGTACTTC.

The rearrangement uses TRBV30 and TRBJ2-7; D is unresolved. Trimming took 0 bases from V and 3 from J, leaving 3 bases between them. The CDR3 runs to 11 residues. Germline V gives CDR1 GTSNPN, CDR2 SVGIG (reference sequence). CDR3 sequence reads: CAWSVLYEQYF. The CDR3 DNA sequence: TGTGCCTGGAGTGTACTCTACGAGCAGTACTTC.

V is TRBV9 and J is TRBJ2-3; the D is unclear. Trimming removed 2 bases at V and 2 bases at J, with 6 bases between. The germline CDR1 and CDR2 sequences are SGDLS and YYNGEE. CDR3 size: 13 residues. The CDR3 loop reads CASSVMFTDTQYF. DNA for the CDR3: TGTGCCAGCAGCGTCATGTTCACAGATACGCAGTATTTT.